This T cell receptor beta chain was recorded in a study of blood T cell repertoires in COVID-19. Overall study: Spain, Italy and the United States supplied samples that represented acute and convalescent COVID-19.

V was clipped by 4 bases and J by 9 bases, with 17 bases between them. The CDR3 covers 14 residues. Looked up from germline, CDR1 is SGHRS and CDR2 is YFSETQ. Original data processing: Reference gene primer amplification in the assay estimated nucleated cell counts. Measured with immunoSEQ multiplex PCR; TCRdb has only the in-frame clones, and not every one. That table furnishes V, J and clone size, whereas the DNA furnished D and trimming. The table includes about 230,000 clones, 70% to 85% detected once. The sample consisted of peripheral blood. J is TRBJ1-5 and V is TRBV5-1, with TRBD1 as a possible D gene (6 bases). This receptor was obtained from a man aged 40-50 years who had recovered from COVID-19. CDR3 nucleotide sequence: TGCGCCAGCAGCCCGGGAGGAGGGGGGGGGCCCCAGCATTTT. It is translated as CASSPGGGGGPQHF.